These 2 T cell receptor beta chains came from one sample sequenced in a study of T-cell memory formation after mild COVID-19. TCRdb passed the 5' RACE reads through MiXCR, listing each CDR3 protein once. The sample lists 300,000 to 350,000 distinct CDR3 sequences, roughly an eighth occurring once. Sequenced input: PBMCs or a T cell subset sorted from them (not recorded which). Receptors originate from a man aged 18-30 years who had mild COVID-19 (a few samples of this study predate the infection). Cell type and time point are not known.

This clonotype was found a few times. The chain joins TRBV7-2 to TRBJ1-1, with D uncertain. The CDR3 totals 14 residues. Germline V gene sequence: CDR1 SGHTA, CDR2 FQGNSA. V was pared by 3 bases and J by 1 base, with 9 bases between. CDR3 loop: CASSLPTENTEAFF. In nucleotides, the CDR3 is TGTGCCAGCAGCTTGCCGACTGAGAACACTGAAGCTTTCTTT.

This clonotype was picked up a small number of times. The J gene is TRBJ2-2, the V gene TRBV6-4; 10 nucleotides match TRBD1. CDR3 length: 13 residues. Germline values: CDR1 MRHNA, CDR2 SNTAGT. Trimming cost V 6 bases and J 6 bases; bases outside gene matches: 1. Written as DNA, the CDR3 is TGTGCCAGCAGCGACAGGGGGCCCGGGGAGCTGTTTTTT. As protein: CASSDRGPGELFF.